These 21 T cell receptor beta chains were all obtained from the same sample, sequenced in a study of cytomegalovirus exposure and HLA in healthy donors. 13 Jbeta primers and 60 Vbeta primers were used for the PCR. Profiled with immunoSEQ multiplex PCR; TCRdb holds only in-frame clones, not every one. The data hold about 120,000 clones, with around 77% observed a single time. The sequenced material came from PBMCs. The source is a man between 18 and 35 years old in good health and CMV-seropositive.

This chain links TRBV5-4 with TRBJ1-2, with a weak D call TRBD1 (5 bases). Trimming removed 0 bases from V and 2 bases from J, with 17 bases in between. This CDR3 has 17 residues. Germline V gene data show CDR1 as SGHNT and CDR2 as YYREEE (reference sequence). The CDR3 DNA reads TGTGCCAGCAGCTTGGAGGAGGGACGGGGTCAGAACTATGGCTACACCTTC. It codes for CASSLEEGRGQNYGYTF.

This sequence joins TRBV15 and TRBJ2-1, with 8 bases matching TRBD1. The CDR3 sequence is 16 residues long. The V gene end was trimmed by 2 bases and the J gene end by 8 bases; junction bases not matched to a gene: 11. CDR1 LNHNV and CDR2 YYDKDF come from the germline V gene (reference sequence). The CDR3 here is CATSRTGQGFEDEQFF. The CDR3 coding sequence is TGTGCCACCAGCAGAACAGGACAGGGCTTTGAGGATGAGCAGTTCTTC.

The V and J genes are TRBV5-1 and TRBJ2-3; 13 nucleotides agree with TRBD2. V was pared by 4 bases and J by 0 bases, with 5 bases of the junction left unmatched. CDR1 and CDR2 from the germline V gene are SGHRS and YFSETQ. This CDR3 is 17 amino acids long. CDR3 in DNA: TGCGCCAGCAGCCCGAGGACTAGCGGGGGTAGCACAGATACGCAGTATTTT. It codes for CASSPRTSGGSTDTQYF.

This clone was seen a few times. The chain is built from TRBV30 and TRBJ1-3; D not resolved. The germline V gene has CDR1 GTSNPN and CDR2 SVGIG (reference sequence). The germline V and J ends were trimmed by 2 bases and 2 bases, with 7 bases remaining between them. This CDR3 comprises 13 residues. The chain's CDR3 is CAWSRGAGNTIYF. In nucleotides, the CDR3 is TGTGCCTGGAGTCGCGGTGCTGGAAACACCATATATTTT.

The chain joins TRBV11-2 to TRBJ2-1, with 10 bases aligning to TRBD2. This CDR3 contains 19 residues. V gave up 5 bases and J gave up 6 bases; unmatched junction bases: 19. Looked up from germline, CDR1 is SGHAT and CDR2 is FQNNGV. CDR3 nucleotides: TGTGCCAGCAGCCCGCGAGGGGGGTTCAGCGGGAGGGAAAGCAATGAGCAGTTCTTC. Its translation is CASSPRGGFSGRESNEQFF.

The chain carries TRBV4-1 and TRBJ2-2, with D unclear. Trimming removed 3 bases from V and 4 bases from J, with 3 bases in between. CDR1 and CDR2 (germline): MGHRA, YSYEKL. CDR3 size: 12 residues. CDR3 protein: CASSHITGELFF. As DNA, the CDR3 is TGCGCCAGCAGCCACATCACCGGGGAGCTGTTTTTT.

The V and J genes are TRBV29-1 and TRBJ2-1, with TRBD1 matching over 8 bases. Germline loops: CDR1 SQVTM, CDR2 ANQGSEA. This CDR3 region has 16 residues. Losses at the gene ends were 2 bases for V and 5 bases for J; bases not matched to a gene: 11. The CDR3 nucleotides read TGCAGCGTTGAAATCGTGACAGGGGTGTTAGACAATGAGCAGTTCTTC. This translates into CSVEIVTGVLDNEQFF.

Written as DNA, the CDR3 is TGTGCCAGCAGCTTAGCGGCCCAGGGCAGCAATGAGCAGTTCTTC. It yields the protein CASSLAAQGSNEQFF. The V gene is TRBV7-6, the J gene TRBJ2-1; weak D call: TRBD1 (5 bases). Germline V lookup: CDR1 SGHVS, CDR2 FNYEAQ. V was clipped by 0 bases and J by 6 bases, with 12 bases between them. The CDR3 runs to 15 residues.

The chain has TRBV6-6 and TRBJ1-5, with D perhaps matching TRBD1 (6 bases). Germline CDR1 and CDR2: MNHNY and SVGAGI (reference sequence). The CDR3 consists of 15 residues. Trimming shortened V by 2 bases and J by 4 bases, and 12 bases separated the two germline ends. CDR3 protein: CASSYAGGRNQPQHF. CDR3 coding DNA: TGTGCCAGCAGTTACGCGGGGGGCCGGAATCAGCCCCAGCATTTT.

The chain links TRBV30 to TRBJ2-2; tentatively, D is TRBD2 (6 bases). The germline CDR1 and CDR2 sequences are GTSNPN and SVGIG (reference sequence). V was trimmed by 2 bases and J by 4 bases, leaving 8 bases between them. CDR3 length equals 13 residues. DNA of the CDR3: TGTGCCTGGAGTTTGGGGGGCACCGGGGAGCTGTTTTTT. Translation: CAWSLGGTGELFF.

The chain is built from TRBV7-2 and TRBJ1-2; 8 nucleotides agree with TRBD1. V was clipped by 5 bases and J by 8 bases; unmatched bases: 10. The CDR3 runs to 14 residues. CDR1 and CDR2 (germline): SGHTA, FQGNSA. CDR3 loop: CASSIDRGQGGYTF. The CDR3 DNA reads TGTGCCAGCAGCATAGACAGGGGCCAGGGAGGCTACACCTTC.

This clone occurred a few times. This chain joins TRBV29-1 and TRBJ1-2, with D possibly being TRBD1 (6 bases). V dropped 4 bases and J dropped 8 bases, with 8 bases sitting between them. CDR1 and CDR2 from the germline V gene are SQVTM and ANQGSEA. This CDR3 spans 10 amino acids. The CDR3 protein is CSVATGGYTF. In nucleotides, the CDR3 is TGCAGCGTTGCCACAGGGGGCTACACCTTC.

For this clone: This CDR3 is also generated by other DNA sequences in the sample. This sequence joins TRBV4-2 and TRBJ1-4; 9 positions match TRBD1. CDR1 and CDR2 from the germline V gene are LGHNA and YNFKEQ. This CDR3 has 14 amino acids. With 8 bases clipped from V and 6 bases from J, the junction kept 7 bases outside the gene matches. This chain's CDR3 is CASGPTGGDEKLFF. DNA for the CDR3: TGTGCCAGCGGCCCCACAGGGGGCGATGAAAAACTGTTTTTT.

Written as DNA, the CDR3 is TGTGCCAGCAGCTTGGACTATTTTGAGCAGTTCTTC. It encodes CASSLDYFEQFF. The gene calls are TRBV5-8 and TRBJ2-1; D is undetermined. Germline CDR1 reads SGHTS; CDR2 reads YDEGEE. V lost 0 bases, J lost 9 bases, and 7 bases lay in between. The CDR3 runs 12 residues.

The chain employs TRBV9 and TRBJ2-7; possibly TRBD1 for D (6 bases). Germline V CDR1 and CDR2: SGDLS, YYNGEE. The CDR3 runs to 14 residues. The V end was cut by 2 bases, the J end by 5 bases, with 14 bases between. The CDR3 is CASSVRGSIDEQYF. As DNA, the CDR3 is TGTGCCAGCAGCGTCAGGGGTAGCATCGACGAGCAGTACTTC.

The rearrangement uses TRBV5-8 and TRBJ2-1, with TRBD1 matching 10 bases. Per the germline V gene, CDR1 is SGHTS and CDR2 is YDEGEE. V lost 6 bases to trimming and J lost 4 bases; unmatched junction nucleotides: 4. The CDR3 covers 14 residues. The CDR3 reads CASTRQGAYNEQFF. The CDR3 nucleotides are TGTGCCAGCACCCGACAGGGGGCGTACAATGAGCAGTTCTTC. The full variable domain, rest sourced from reference TRBV5-8 and TRBJ2-1, is EAGVTQSPTHLIKTRGQQATLRCSPISGHTSVYWYQQALGLGLQFLLWYDEGEERNRGNFPPRFSGRQFPNYSSELNVNALELEDSALYLCASTRQGAYNEQFFGPGTRLTVL.

The chain is built from TRBV4-1 and TRBJ2-7; weak D call: TRBD2 (5 bases). CDR1 and CDR2 (germline): MGHRA, YSYEKL. This CDR3 has 15 residues. V was clipped by 4 bases and J by 3 bases, with 16 bases between them. CDR3 coding DNA: TGCGCCAGCAGCCCCCCCTCATCGAGGGTCTACGAGCAGTACTTC. This sequence encodes CASSPPSSRVYEQYF.

About this clone itself: In the same sample, other DNA sequences code for this CDR3. The V and J genes are TRBV6-1 and TRBJ2-5, with 10 positions matching TRBD2. CDR1 is MNHNS and CDR2 is SASEGT in the germline V gene. V lost 10 bases and J lost 3; bases outside the gene matches: 8. The CDR3 is made up of 14 amino acids. The CDR3 spells CATLSGGHEETQYF. The CDR3 DNA is TGTGCCACCCTTAGCGGGGGGCACGAAGAGACCCAGTACTTC.

The gene calls are TRBV9 and TRBJ1-3, with D possibly TRBD1 on 5 matching bases. V was trimmed by 6 bases and J by 3 bases, leaving 7 bases between them. Looked up from germline, CDR1 is SGDLS and CDR2 is YYNGEE. CDR3 length equals 12 residues. CDR3 sequence reads: CASNGGGNTIYF. In nucleotides, the CDR3 is TGTGCCAGCAACGGGGGTGGAAACACCATATATTTT.

The chain uses TRBV29-1 and TRBJ1-5; D call uncertain. Trimming took off 4 bases at V and 0 bases at J, with 7 bases between the two ends. CDR1 and CDR2 from the germline V gene are SQVTM and ANQGSEA. The CDR3 spans 13 residues. The CDR3 DNA follows: TGCAGCGTTGGTAGTTATAGCAATCAGCCCCAGCATTTT. The encoded protein is CSVGSYSNQPQHF.

The table lists this clone with a few counts. The chain links TRBV6-1 to TRBJ2-7, with 7 bases identical to TRBD2. The germline V gene encodes CDR1 MNHNS and CDR2 SASEGT. Germline trimming cut 7 bases from V and 1 base from J; bases unmatched to any gene: 10. The CDR3 has 15 residues. The CDR3, as DNA: TGTGCCAGCACCCGAGTGGGGGAGGGATCCTACGAGCAGTACTTC. Protein sequence: CASTRVGEGSYEQYF.